A selection of T cell receptor beta chains follows, all from one sample in a study of cytomegalovirus exposure and HLA in healthy donors. Here immunoSEQ multiplex PCR was the method, and the copy in TCRdb shows in-frame clones only, minus some. The sample holds some 220,000 clones, approximately 90% seen once. Sequencing was done on a sample of PBMCs. These TCRs come from a woman under 30 in good health and CMV-seronegative. CDR3s include the opening cysteine and the closing phenylalanine or tryptophan. A D gene is named only where the DNA matches it firmly. Size is omitted from some rows. Given values are once, few, many or a class for expanded clones.

TRBJ2-1,-,15,TRBV2,TRBD2,CASSEARLAGNEQFF,TGTGCCAGCAGTGAAGCGCGCCTAGCGGGGAATGAGCAGTTCTTC
TRBJ2-1,-,15,TRBV7-2,-,CASSLASRGYNEQFF,TGTGCCAGCAGCTTAGCGTCTAGGGGGTACAATGAGCAGTTCTTC
TRBJ2-2,-,15,TRBV2,-,CASSEAMTRAGELFF,TGTGCCAGCAGTGAAGCGATGACGAGGGCCGGGGAGCTGTTTTTT
TRBJ1-1,once,11,TRBV11-2,-,CASSLRTEAFF,TGTGCCAGCAGCCTGAGGACTGAAGCTTTCTTT
TRBJ1-3,-,15,TRBV7-2,-,CASSLWGGSGNTIYF,TGTGCCAGCAGCTTATGGGGAGGCTCTGGAAACACCATATATTTT
TRBJ1-5,-,16,TRBV19,TRBD1,CASSSTQGLGNQPQHF,TGTGCCAGTAGTTCTACACAGGGGCTCGGCAATCAGCCCCAGCATTTT
TRBJ2-5,-,16,TRBV15,TRBD2,CATSSQAGAGVETQYF,TGTGCCACCAGCTCCCAAGCGGGGGCCGGAGTAGAGACCCAGTACTTC
TRBJ1-1,-,14,TRBV10-3,-,CASRQVIMNTEAFF,TGTGCCAGTCGACAGGTAATCATGAACACTGAAGCTTTCTTT
TRBJ2-7,-,11,TRBV11-3,-,CASSLVGQQYF,TGTGCCAGCAGCTTAGTGGGGCAGCAGTACTTC
TRBJ1-2,-,14,TRBV30,TRBD1,CAWSYDRGFYGYTF,TGTGCCTGGAGCTATGACAGGGGATTCTATGGCTACACCTTC
TRBJ2-7,-,11,TRBV7-8,-,CASSPTWEQYF,TGTGCCAGCAGCCCTACCTGGGAGCAGTACTTC
TRBJ1-5,-,14,TRBV27,-,CASSLGAVSQPQHF,TGTGCCAGCAGTTTAGGGGCAGTGTCACAGCCCCAGCATTTT
TRBJ2-7,-,15,TRBV7-9,TRBD1,CASSPQRDREYEQYF,TGTGCCAGCAGCCCCCAGAGGGACAGGGAGTACGAGCAGTACTTC
TRBJ2-7,-,14,TRBV5-4,TRBD2,CASSLAGGSYEQYF,TGTGCCAGCAGCTTAGCGGGAGGGTCCTACGAGCAGTACTTC
TRBJ2-7,-,15,TRBV9,TRBD1,CASSAGQGAVYEQYF,TGTGCCAGCAGCGCGGGACAGGGGGCGGTATACGAGCAGTACTTC
TRBJ2-7,-,15,TRBV7-2,TRBD1,CASRRTGGNSYEQYF,TGTGCCAGCAGGCGGACAGGGGGTAACTCCTACGAGCAGTACTTC
TRBJ2-1,-,15,TRBV5-1,-,CASSSNSLAYNEQFF,TGCGCCAGCAGCTCGAACAGCCTAGCGTACAATGAGCAGTTCTTC
TRBJ2-2,-,13,TRBV10-1,TRBD1,CASRTGSSGELFF,TGCGCCAGCAGGACAGGGAGCTCCGGGGAGCTGTTTTTT
TRBJ2-7,-,14,TRBV27,-,CASSLYRHSYEQYF,TGTGCCAGCAGCCTATACCGACATTCCTACGAGCAGTACTTC
TRBJ2-5,-,15,TRBV2,TRBD2,CASSESSGGPETQYF,TGTGCCAGCAGTGAATCTAGCGGGGGGCCGGAGACCCAGTACTTC
TRBJ2-2,-,14,TRBV5-6,TRBD2,CASNLAGGTGELFF,TGTGCCAGCAACTTAGCGGGAGGCACCGGGGAGCTGTTTTTT
TRBJ2-5,once,16,TRBV15,TRBD1,CATSRGLDRVMETQYF,TGTGCCACCAGCAGAGGCTTGGACAGGGTTATGGAGACCCAGTACTTC
TRBJ2-7,once,13,TRBV4-2,TRBD2,CASSLAGEYEQYF,TGTGCCAGCTCACTAGCGGGCGAGTACGAGCAGTACTTC
TRBJ2-6,-,16,TRBV6-5,TRBD1,CASSFTGGFGANVLTF,TGTGCCAGCAGTTTTACAGGGGGCTTTGGGGCCAACGTCCTGACTTTC
TRBJ2-3,-,13,TRBV5-4,-,CASSLRGTDTQYF,TGTGCCAGCAGCTTAAGGGGTACAGATACGCAGTATTTT
TRBJ1-2,-,14,TRBV9,-,CASSVGHTGGGYTF,TGTGCCAGCAGCGTAGGGCACACCGGAGGAGGCTACACCTTC
TRBJ2-3,-,14,TRBV4-2,-,CASSQATATDTQYF,TGTGCCAGCAGCCAAGCGACTGCGACAGATACGCAGTATTTT